This TCR beta chain was identified during a study of blood T cell repertoires in COVID-19. Study-level information: Samples of COVID-19 (acute and convalescent) were obtained from the United States, Italy and Spain.

Original methodology: Estimation of nucleated cell counts relied on the amplification of reference gene primers. TCRdb's table, derived via immunoSEQ multiplex PCR, lists solely in-frame clones and lacks some. The DNA was the basis for D and trimming; V, J and clone size are from that table. The sample consists of about 160,000 clones, around 83% of them appearing once. Germline V lookup: CDR1 SGHRS, CDR2 YFSETQ. The CDR3 consists of 13 residues. V lost 5 bases, J lost 5 bases, and 6 bases stayed unmatched. The rearrangement links TRBV5-1 to TRBJ2-5; 7 positions match TRBD1. The sample consisted of peripheral blood. This clonotype originated in a man in his forties or fifties with acute or convalescent COVID-19. The CDR3: CASSYTGDETQYF. The CDR3 nucleotides read TGCGCCAGCAGTTACACAGGGGACGAGACCCAGTACTTC. Together with reference TRBV5-1 and TRBJ2-5, the CDR3 gives the full variable domain: KAGVTQTPRYLIKTRGQQVTLSCSPISGHRSVSWYQQTPGQGLQFLFEYFSETQRNKGNFPGRFSGRQFSNSRSEMNVSTLELGDSALYLCASSYTGDETQYFGPGTRLLVL.